Following are 17 T cell receptor beta chains from one sample sequenced in a study of blood T cell repertoires in COVID-19. Data came from immunoSEQ multiplex PCR; TCRdb stores just in-frame clones and leaves some out. The sample has some 67,000 clones; around 86% are singletons. Sequencing used peripheral blood. Source of these receptors: a man over 45 with active COVID-19.

The V call is TRBV11-3, the J call TRBJ2-3, with 15 nucleotides matching TRBD2. Germline assignment: CDR1 SGHNT and CDR2 YENEEA. V was clipped by 3 bases and J by 3 bases; unmatched bases: 4. CDR3 length equals 17 residues. In DNA, the CDR3 is TGTGCCAGCAGCTTGGGACTAGCGGGAGGTTTGACAGATACGCAGTATTTT. This gives the protein CASSLGLAGGLTDTQYF.

The chain is built from TRBV5-1 and TRBJ2-3, with 7 bases aligning to TRBD1. Germline CDR1 SGHRS, CDR2 YFSETQ. This CDR3 spans 17 amino acids. With V trimmed by 7 bases and J by 2 bases, 16 bases remained unmatched. CDR3 sequence reads: CASCEGAGIPYTDTQYF. CDR3 nucleotides: TGCGCCAGCTGTGAGGGGGCGGGTATCCCTTACACAGATACGCAGTATTTT.

V usage is TRBV24-1 and J usage is TRBJ2-1, with D uncertain. The CDR3 runs 14 residues. Per germline, CDR1 KGHDR and CDR2 SFDVKD. The germline V and J ends were trimmed by 3 bases and 4 bases, with 9 bases remaining between them. The CDR3 coding sequence is TGTGCCACCAGTGATGCCGCCCTATACAATGAGCAGTTCTTC. It codes for CATSDAALYNEQFF.

The chain recombines TRBV15 with TRBJ2-1; TRBD2 aligns across 8 bases. V shed 4 bases and J 9 bases; nucleotides not matched to a gene: 8. Per germline, CDR1 LNHNV and CDR2 YYDKDF (reference sequence). The CDR3 covers 14 residues. CDR3 bases: TGTGCCACCAGCATGACTAGCGAAACGTCTGAGCAGTTCTTC. Protein: CATSMTSETSEQFF. Supplemented by reference TRBV15 and TRBJ2-1, the full variable domain reads DAMVIQNPRYQVTQFGKPVTLSCSQTLNHNVMYWYQQKSSQAPKLLFHYYDKDFNNEADTPDNFQSRRPNTSFCFLDIRSPGLGDTAMYLCATSMTSETSEQFFGPGTRLTVL.

Notes on this clone: The sample has other DNA sequences that encode this CDR3 too. V is TRBV12-3 or TRBV12-4 and J is TRBJ1-2; possibly TRBD1 for D (5 bases). Deletions cut 3 bases from V and 7 bases from J, with 9 bases between. This CDR3 is built from 12 residues. The CDR3 DNA reads as TGTGCCAGCAGTTTCTCAGGGTCTGGCTACACCTTC. Translating it yields CASSFSGSGYTF.

The V and J genes are TRBV27 and TRBJ1-2; 7 nucleotides align to TRBD1. The V and J ends lost 7 bases and 5 bases, in that order; junction bases with no gene match: 10. Germline V gene sequence: CDR1 MNHEY, CDR2 SMNVEV (reference sequence). This CDR3 has 14 residues. As DNA, the CDR3 is TGTGCCAGCACCCTTAGAGGGGGCGGGTATGGCTACACCTTC. Protein product: CASTLRGGGYGYTF.

J is TRBJ2-2 and V is TRBV4-1, with 12 bases identical to TRBD2. With 1 base clipped from V and 4 bases from J, the junction kept 4 bases outside the gene matches. The V gene's germline CDR1 is MGHRA and CDR2 YSYEKL. This CDR3 has 17 amino acids. The CDR3 nucleotides read TGCGCCAGCAGCCAAGGCCCTAGCGGGAGGGCCACCGGGGAGCTGTTTTTT. Translation: CASSQGPSGRATGELFF.

The V gene is TRBV19, the J gene TRBJ1-1; 8 bases are shared with TRBD1. The CDR3 is made up of 16 amino acids. Germline trimming cut 5 bases from V and 4 bases from J; bases unmatched to any gene: 12. The germline gives CDR1 LNHDA, CDR2 SQIVND (reference sequence). CDR3 nucleotides: TGTGCCAGTAGTGAGGAACGGACAGGGTGGAGCACTGAAGCTTTCTTT. Protein: CASSEERTGWSTEAFF.

The chain has TRBV7-2 and TRBJ2-1; 11 bases match TRBD2. V shed 3 bases, J shed 4 bases, and the junction held 2 bases outside the gene matches. The CDR3 length is 15 residues. Germline V CDR1 and CDR2: SGHTA, FQGNSA. The CDR3 loop is CASSLTSGIYNEQFF. CDR3 sequence (DNA): TGTGCCAGCAGCTTGACTAGCGGGATATACAATGAGCAGTTCTTC.

This clone appeared once. The rearrangement uses TRBV2 and TRBJ2-3; perhaps TRBD2 as D (7 bases). V lost 8 bases and J 1 base, leaving 10 bases between the germline ends. The CDR3 sequence is 13 residues long. Germline V gene lookup returns CDR1 SNHLY and CDR2 FYNNEI. DNA for the CDR3: TGTGCCAGCTCCGGGGGGCGCACAGATACGCAGTATTTT. Amino acid sequence: CASSGGRTDTQYF.

The rearrangement joins TRBV27 to TRBJ2-7; D might be TRBD2 (9 bases). This CDR3 is 16 amino acids long. Germline CDR1 MNHEY, CDR2 SMNVEV (reference sequence). Trimming pared 7 bases from V and 1 base from J, leaving 20 bases between. CDR3 sequence (DNA): TGTGCCAGCACCAGGACAGGGACTAGCTATTCCTACGAGCAGTACTTC. Residues: CASTRTGTSYSYEQYF.

The gene calls are TRBV25-1 and TRBJ2-1; 11 nucleotides align to TRBD1. This CDR3 is built from 16 residues. The germline CDR1 and CDR2 sequences are MGHDK and SYGVNS. The ends lost 5 bases at V and 7 bases at J; junction bases unmatched: 10. The CDR3 loop reads CASSSLRDRGRNEQFF. CDR3 DNA sequence: TGTGCCAGCAGTTCCCTACGGGACAGGGGGAGAAATGAGCAGTTCTTC. The whole variable domain, filled in from reference TRBV25-1 and TRBJ2-1, reads EADIYQTPRYLVIGTGKKITLECSQTMGHDKMYWYQQDPGMELHLIHYSYGVNSTEKGDLSSESTVSRIRTEHFPLTLESARPSHTSQYLCASSSLRDRGRNEQFFGPGTRLTVL.

The rearrangement links TRBV5-1 to TRBJ2-3, with TRBD2 matching over 12 bases. The CDR3 covers 16 residues. Germline lookup yields CDR1 SGHRS and CDR2 YFSETQ. V was clipped by 4 bases and J by 3 bases; unmatched bases: 6. The CDR3 region has the DNA TGCGCCAGCAGCGAGGGACTAGCGGGCAGGACAGATACGCAGTATTTT. It encodes CASSEGLAGRTDTQYF.

The rearrangement uses TRBV19 and TRBJ2-3; 7 bases align to TRBD2. This CDR3 has 16 residues. CDR1 is LNHDA and CDR2 is SQIVND in the germline V gene (reference sequence). With 1 base clipped from V and 6 bases from J, the junction kept 10 bases outside the gene matches. Written as DNA, the CDR3 is TGTGCCAGTAGTATAGCTAGTACTAGCGCGGTGGATACGCAGTATTTT. Its translation: CASSIASTSAVDTQYF.

The chain carries TRBV14 and TRBJ2-7, with D uncertain. Germline-derived CDR1 and CDR2 are SGHDN and FVKESK. This CDR3 contains 13 residues. V gave up 4 bases and J gave up 3 bases, with 10 bases separating them. Here the CDR3 reads CASSRIEIYEQYF. DNA for the CDR3: TGTGCCAGCAGCCGAATAGAGATCTACGAGCAGTACTTC.

This chain uses TRBV27 with TRBJ2-7; tentatively, D is TRBD2 (6 bases). V dropped 2 bases and J dropped 6 bases, with 17 bases sitting between them. CDR3 length: 15 residues. Germline loops: CDR1 MNHEY, CDR2 SMNVEV (reference sequence). CDR3 sequence reads: CASSLGTPRVSEQYF. The CDR3 coding sequence is TGTGCCAGCAGTTTAGGGACTCCCAGGGTCTCCGAGCAGTACTTC.

V gene TRBV4-3 combines with J gene TRBJ2-2, with D possibly matching TRBD1 (6 bases). From germline, CDR1 is LGHNA and CDR2 YSLEER. The CDR3 is 16 amino acids. The V gene lost 4 bases and the J gene lost 0 bases, with 12 bases spanning the gap. The CDR3 spells CASSRQDLTNTGELFF. The CDR3 DNA sequence: TGCGCCAGCAGCCGACAGGACTTAACGAACACCGGGGAGCTGTTTTTT.